A single sample gave rise to the 27 T cell receptor beta chains below, sequenced in a study of human T cells and chemical hapten exposure. TCRdb reprocessed the RACE reads with MiXCR, giving one entry per CDR3 protein. This sample has 70,000 to 85,000 distinct CDR3 sequences, with about 8.6% found just once. The time point is: healthy volunteer bleed at 6 weeks. Unfractionated whole blood yielded the extracted total RNA. Sequenced material: whole blood. The receptors were sampled from a male donor in good health. Some clones in this sample may be carry-over from other donors' samples.

The J gene is TRBJ2-4, the V gene TRBV28; TRBD2 might be the D (6 bases). The CDR3 is 17 amino acids. Germline CDR1 is MDHEN and CDR2 is SYDVKM. Trimming took 5 bases from V and 1 from J, leaving 18 bases between them. The DNA of the CDR3 is TGTGCCAGCAGTCCCATATGGGGGAGCGGGGCCAAAAACATTCAGTACTTC. It is translated as CASSPIWGSGAKNIQYF.

The chain links TRBV5-1 to TRBJ1-5; a possible D gene is TRBD1 (5 bases). Trimming pared 1 base from V and 4 bases from J, leaving 12 bases between. In germline, CDR1 is SGHRS, CDR2 YFSETQ. The CDR3 covers 15 residues. The CDR3 region has the DNA TGCGCCAGCAGCTTGACAGTGGGGGTAAATCAGCCCCAGCATTTT. Its translation is CASSLTVGVNQPQHF. Combining the CDR3 with reference TRBV5-1 and TRBJ1-5 gives the whole variable domain KAGVTQTPRYLIKTRGQQVTLSCSPISGHRSVSWYQQTPGQGLQFLFEYFSETQRNKGNFPGRFSGRQFSNSRSEMNVSTLELGDSALYLCASSLTVGVNQPQHFGDGTRLSIL.

The V call is TRBV29-1, the J call TRBJ2-7, with D perhaps being TRBD1 or TRBD2 (5 bases each). The CDR3 spans 14 residues. Per germline, CDR1 SQVTM and CDR2 ANQGSEA. V was pared by 3 bases and J by 3 bases, with 15 bases between. The chain's CDR3 is CSVEGRLDFYEQYF. CDR3 bases: TGCAGCGTTGAGGGACGTCTGGATTTCTACGAGCAGTACTTC.

This clonotype was found many times. The V and J genes are TRBV27 and TRBJ2-1; D is unclear. CDR1 MNHEY and CDR2 SMNVEV come from the germline V gene (reference sequence). The CDR3 extends over 14 amino acids. V was shortened by 5 bases and J by 5 bases, with 13 bases between the two germline ends. The chain's CDR3 is CASSPPGPNNEQFF. In DNA, the CDR3 is TGTGCCAGCAGTCCCCCCGGGCCCAACAATGAGCAGTTCTTC.

In this sample, this clonotype turned up many times. The chain uses TRBV3-1 and TRBJ1-5; D is perhaps TRBD1 (5 bases). The germline V gene has CDR1 LGHDT and CDR2 YNNKEL (reference sequence). With 2 bases removed from V and 2 bases from J, the gap between germline ends came to 10 bases. This CDR3 has 15 amino acids. CDR3 region: CASSQQGPGNQPQHF. The CDR3 bases are TGTGCCAGCAGCCAACAGGGCCCCGGCAATCAGCCCCAGCATTTT.

There are a few counts of this clonotype. The chain has TRBV7-6 and TRBJ2-7, with TRBD2 identical over 7 bases. V shed 5 bases and J 2 bases; nucleotides not matched to a gene: 6. This CDR3 region has 14 residues. In germline, CDR1 is SGHVS, CDR2 FNYEAQ. The CDR3 loop is CASSPGLSAYEQYF. In nucleotides, the CDR3 is TGTGCCAGCAGCCCGGGACTAAGTGCCTACGAGCAGTACTTC.

This sequence joins TRBV6-5 and TRBJ1-6; no reliable D call. Germline values: CDR1 MNHEY, CDR2 SVGAGI. V dropped 3 bases and J dropped 0 bases, with 9 bases sitting between them. The CDR3 covers 16 residues. The CDR3 is CASSYRKSSYNSPLHF. The CDR3 nucleotides read TGTGCCAGCAGTTATCGAAAGAGCTCCTATAATTCACCCCTCCACTTT.

This clonotype was seen at least ten times. The V gene is TRBV18, the J gene TRBJ1-5; 9 nucleotides align to TRBD1. This CDR3 comprises 16 residues. CDR1 and CDR2 (germline): KGHSH, LQKENI. V lost 2 bases, J lost 4 bases, and 6 bases stayed unmatched. DNA for the CDR3: TGTGCCAGCTCACCAGGGACAGGGAGTAGGAATCAGCCCCAGCATTTT. Protein sequence: CASSPGTGSRNQPQHF.

This rearrangement joins TRBV30 to TRBJ1-2; TRBD1 matches at 9 bases. The junction had 7 bases not matched to a gene; V was cut back by 2 bases and J by 6 bases. The CDR3 sequence is 14 residues long. Germline loops: CDR1 GTSNPN, CDR2 SVGIG (reference sequence). This CDR3 reads CAWSNLGQGHGYTF. The CDR3 DNA reads as TGTGCCTGGAGTAACTTGGGACAGGGCCATGGCTACACCTTC.

The chain carries TRBV7-6 and TRBJ1-1; D might be TRBD1 (5 bases). The V end lost 4 bases, the J end lost 0 bases, and 9 bases lay between the germline ends. The germline gives CDR1 SGHVS, CDR2 FNYEAQ. The CDR3 has 14 amino acids. DNA for the CDR3: TGTGCCAGCAGCTCACAGGATCTGAACACTGAAGCTTTCTTT. It is translated as CASSSQDLNTEAFF.

The chain uses TRBV7-2 and TRBJ2-5, with TRBD1 as a possible D gene (5 bases). Germline CDR1 and CDR2: SGHTA and FQGNSA. V lost 1 base, J lost 0 bases, and 6 bases lay in between. The CDR3 has 14 amino acids. CDR3 sequence (DNA): TGTGCCAGCAGCTTAGGACAGCACCAAGAGACCCAGTACTTC. Translating it yields CASSLGQHQETQYF.

The chain is built from TRBV25-1 and TRBJ1-1, with D maybe TRBD1 (6 bases). This CDR3 is 15 amino acids long. V dropped 0 bases and J dropped 4 bases, with 12 bases sitting between them. The germline gives CDR1 MGHDK, CDR2 SYGVNS. CDR3 nucleotide sequence: TGTGCCAGCAGTGAATATAAGGGGGTTACCACTGAAGCTTTCTTT. It codes for CASSEYKGVTTEAFF.

This clonotype was observed many times. This chain connects TRBV5-1 to TRBJ2-7; 10 nucleotides agree with TRBD1. Germline loops: CDR1 SGHRS, CDR2 YFSETQ. CDR3 size: 14 residues. Losses at the gene ends were 6 bases for V and 6 bases for J; bases not matched to a gene: 9. The CDR3 bases are TGCGCCAGCAACCCGACAGGGGGCACGGGCGAGCAGTACTTC. As protein: CASNPTGGTGEQYF.

The chain combines TRBV25-1 with TRBJ2-3; weak D call: TRBD2 (7 bases). Germline CDR1 is MGHDK and CDR2 is SYGVNS. V was shortened by 3 bases and J by 1 base, with 14 bases between the two germline ends. The CDR3 runs to 16 residues. The CDR3 DNA follows: TGTGCCAGCAGTGAGCCCGCCGGGGGGCGCACAGATACGCAGTATTTT. It encodes CASSEPAGGRTDTQYF.

This clonotype has just a few counts. CDR3 sequence: CASSVEEAGGYEQYF. DNA for the CDR3: TGTGCCAGCAGCGTAGAGGAAGCGGGAGGGTACGAGCAGTACTTC. The chain carries TRBV9 and TRBJ2-7; 10 bases align to TRBD2. This CDR3 is built from 15 residues. Trimming removed 0 bases from V and 4 bases from J; junction bases left unmatched: 4. Germline V lookup: CDR1 SGDLS, CDR2 YYNGEE.

The table lists this clonotype with a few counts. The J gene is TRBJ2-5, the V gene TRBV7-9; 9 bases are a match to TRBD1. CDR3 length equals 15 residues. With V trimmed by 5 bases and J by 1 base, 5 bases remained unmatched. Germline CDR1 and CDR2: SEHNR and FQNEAQ (reference sequence). CDR3 residues: CASSPKTGGQETQYF. The CDR3 DNA reads as TGTGCCAGCAGCCCCAAGACAGGGGGCCAAGAGACCCAGTACTTC.

This clonotype has a handful of counts. The chain carries TRBV7-9 and TRBJ2-2; no definite D call. CDR3 size: 16 residues. V was trimmed by 4 bases and J by 0 bases, leaving 12 bases between them. CDR1 and CDR2 (germline): SEHNR, FQNEAQ (reference sequence). CDR3 DNA sequence: TGTGCCAGCAGCTCCCTGCCGGCCGCGAACACCGGGGAGCTGTTTTTT. As protein: CASSSLPAANTGELFF. The full variable domain, with the rest looked up from reference TRBV7-9 and TRBJ2-2, is DTGVSQNPRHKITKRGQNVTFRCDPISEHNRLYWYRQTLGQGPEFLTYFQNEAQLEKSRLLSDRFSAERPKGSFSTLEIQRTEQGDSAMYLCASSSLPAANTGELFFGEGSRLTVL.

This clonotype was seen a few times. The V call is TRBV4-2, the J call TRBJ2-3; D may be TRBD2 (5 bases). The CDR3 is 15 amino acids. CDR1 is LGHNA and CDR2 is YNFKEQ in the germline V gene. The germline V and J ends were trimmed by 0 bases and 1 base, with 8 bases remaining between them. The CDR3 DNA follows: TGTGCCAGCAGCCAAGAGGTTAGCGGCACAGATACGCAGTATTTT. The encoded protein is CASSQEVSGTDTQYF.

This clonotype was seen repeatedly, ten times or more. This chain joins TRBV10-3 and TRBJ2-4, with TRBD2 as a possible D gene (5 bases). CDR3 size: 14 residues. Germline V CDR1 and CDR2: ENHRY, SYGVKD. The V gene lost 4 bases and the J gene lost 4 bases, with 11 bases spanning the gap. CDR3 DNA sequence: TGTGCCATCAGTGGGGCAGCGGAGAAAAACATTCAGTACTTC. Amino acids: CAISGAAEKNIQYF.

The chain links TRBV27 to TRBJ2-1; tentatively, D is TRBD1 (6 bases). Germline V gives CDR1 MNHEY, CDR2 SMNVEV (reference sequence). V shed 3 bases and J shed 3 bases, with 12 bases lying between them. The CDR3 has 15 residues. For the CDR3, the DNA is TGTGCCAGCAGTTTCACAGGGAATAGCTACAATGAGCAGTTCTTC. Its protein product is CASSFTGNSYNEQFF.

The table lists this clonotype with many counts. The chain joins TRBV12-3 or TRBV12-4 to TRBJ2-2; 8 nucleotides match TRBD1. The V and J ends lost 6 bases and 1 base, in that order; junction bases with no gene match: 4. CDR3 length: 15 amino acids. In DNA form, the CDR3 reads TGTGCCAGCAGCACCGGGACAGGGAACACCGGGGAGCTGTTTTTT. Translation: CASSTGTGNTGELFF.

This clonotype showed up just a few times. The chain couples TRBV6-2 or TRBV6-3 to TRBJ2-6; the D gene is possibly TRBD1 (5 bases). Trimming left V 0 bases short and J 2 bases short, with 11 bases between. The germline V gene has CDR1 MNHEY and CDR2 SVGEGT. CDR3 size: 17 residues. The CDR3 reads CASSYSRQPPGANVLTF. DNA for the CDR3: TGTGCCAGCAGTTACTCGAGACAGCCGCCTGGGGCCAACGTCCTGACTTTC.

This clonotype was seen a few times. The genes are TRBV3-1 and TRBJ1-1; D remains ambiguous. The CDR3 contains 16 residues. V was pared by 1 base and J by 1 base, with 13 bases between. In germline, CDR1 is LGHDT, CDR2 YNNKEL (reference sequence). In DNA form, the CDR3 reads TGTGCCAGCAGCCAAGCGGACTGGATGGAGAACACTGAAGCTTTCTTT. Its translation: CASSQADWMENTEAFF.

The chain employs TRBV7-9 and TRBJ2-1, with 8 bases aligning to TRBD1. The CDR3 runs to 15 residues. Germline-derived CDR1 and CDR2 are SEHNR and FQNEAQ (reference sequence). V shed 1 base and J 3 bases; nucleotides not matched to a gene: 2. The CDR3 sequence: CASSLVGQGYNEQFF. In DNA form, the CDR3 reads TGTGCCAGCAGCTTAGTTGGACAGGGCTACAATGAGCAGTTCTTC.

This clonotype was found a few times. The rearrangement links TRBV4-2 to TRBJ2-1, with TRBD2 identical over 10 bases. In germline, CDR1 is LGHNA, CDR2 YNFKEQ. Trimming cost V 4 bases and J 4 bases; bases outside gene matches: 7. The CDR3 totals 16 residues. This chain's CDR3 is CASSPTLTSGYNEQFF. The CDR3 DNA reads as TGTGCCAGCAGCCCAACGTTGACTAGCGGGTACAATGAGCAGTTCTTC.

This clonotype was seen more than once but under ten times. The chain employs TRBV9 and TRBJ2-5; 12 bases map to TRBD2. The CDR3 is 16 residues long. CDR1 is SGDLS and CDR2 is YYNGEE in the germline V gene. J lost 4 bases, V lost 4 bases, and 8 bases had no gene match. The CDR3 bases are TGTGCCAGCAGCCTTGGACTAGCGGGAAATGGAGAGACCCAGTACTTC. Protein sequence: CASSLGLAGNGETQYF.

The chain links TRBV24-1 to TRBJ2-7; 8 bases match TRBD1. CDR1 is KGHDR, CDR2 SFDVKD, per germline. The CDR3 is 15 residues long. With 7 bases clipped from V and 0 bases from J, the junction kept 7 bases outside the gene matches. CDR3 protein: CATRPRTGSSYEQYF. CDR3 bases: TGTGCCACCAGGCCTAGGACAGGGAGCTCCTACGAGCAGTACTTC.